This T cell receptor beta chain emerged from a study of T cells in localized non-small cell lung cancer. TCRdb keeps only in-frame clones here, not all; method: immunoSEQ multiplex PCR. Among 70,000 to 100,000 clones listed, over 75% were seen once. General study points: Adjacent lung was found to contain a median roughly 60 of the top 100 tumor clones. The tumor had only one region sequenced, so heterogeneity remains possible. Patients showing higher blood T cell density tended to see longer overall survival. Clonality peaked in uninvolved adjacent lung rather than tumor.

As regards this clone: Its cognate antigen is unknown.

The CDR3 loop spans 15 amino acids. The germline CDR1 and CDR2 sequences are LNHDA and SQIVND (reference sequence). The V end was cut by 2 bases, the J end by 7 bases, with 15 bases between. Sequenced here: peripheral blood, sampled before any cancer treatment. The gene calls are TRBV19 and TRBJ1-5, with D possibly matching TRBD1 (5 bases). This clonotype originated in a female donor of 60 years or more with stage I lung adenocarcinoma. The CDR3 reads CASSIIGGIAQPQHF. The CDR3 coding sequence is TGTGCCAGTAGTATAATCGGGGGGATTGCGCAGCCCCAGCATTTT.